The rows below give T cell receptor beta chains drawn from one sample of a study of PD-1 blockade in classical Hodgkin lymphoma. Using immunoSEQ multiplex PCR, the repertoire was profiled, and TCRdb retains in-frame clones only, with some absent. The sample consists of fewer than 45,000 clones, 76% of them appearing once. Source: peripheral blood mononuclear cells (PBMCs), taken at baseline. These receptor sequences come from a human donor with classical Hodgkin lymphoma. CDR3s include the opening cysteine and the closing phenylalanine or tryptophan. The order of the fields is D gene, clone size, J gene, V gene, CDR3 DNA, CDR3 protein. A D gene is named only where the DNA matches it firmly. For some rows the clone size is stated as once, few or many, or as a class when expanded; others skip it.

. | medium-sized | TRBJ2-3 | TRBV2 | TGTGCCAGCAGTCGCCTAGGTGGGAGAGCAGATACGCAGTATTTT | CASSRLGGRADTQYF
TRBD1 | . | TRBJ2-7 | TRBV28 | TGTGCCAGCAGTTTGTGGACAGGGGGTCCCTACGAGCAGTACTTC | CASSLWTGGPYEQYF
. | . | TRBJ2-3 | TRBV4-1 | TGCGCCAGCAGCCAAGATTTGGAGCGCACAGATACGCAGTATTTT | CASSQDLERTDTQYF
TRBD1 | . | TRBJ2-7 | TRBV7-2 | TGTGCCAGCAGCTTAGGAGACAGGGGCTCCTACGAGCAGTACTTC | CASSLGDRGSYEQYF
TRBD1 | . | TRBJ1-1 | TRBV15 | TGTGCCACCAGCCGGACAGGGGCTACTGAAGCTTTCTTT | CATSRTGATEAFF
. | . | TRBJ2-5 | TRBV9 | TGTGCCAGCAGCACTCGGGACTTTCAAGAGACCCAGTACTTC | CASSTRDFQETQYF
. | few | TRBJ1-1 | TRBV5-1 | TGCGCCAGCAGCTTGTATGCAGGGGCCGCGGACACTGAAGCTTTCTTT | CASSLYAGAADTEAFF
TRBD2 | . | TRBJ2-3 | TRBV2 | TGTGCCAGCAGTGTGACTAGCGGGAGTAGTGATACGCAGTATTTT | CASSVTSGSSDTQYF
TRBD1 | . | TRBJ2-1 | TRBV28 | TGTGCCAGCAGAAACCAGGGGGCTGACAATGAGCAGTTCTTC | CASRNQGADNEQFF
TRBD1 | few | TRBJ1-5 | TRBV2 | TGTGCCAGCAGTGAGTCAGGGACAGCTAATCAGCCCCAGCATTTT | CASSESGTANQPQHF
. | once | TRBJ2-3 | TRBV7-2 | TGTGCCAGCAGCTTAGTTGGCCGGGGGCCAGATACGCAGTATTTT | CASSLVGRGPDTQYF
. | once | TRBJ2-7 | TRBV19 | TGTGCCAGTAGTATGGGGGTAAACGAGCAGTACTTC | CASSMGVNEQYF
. | many | TRBJ1-1 | TRBV29-1 | TGCAGCGCACTGAGAAACACTGAAGCTTTCTTT | CSALRNTEAFF
. | . | TRBJ1-1 | TRBV5-1 | TGCGCCAGCAGCTTGGCCGGGAGGTCTGAAGCTTTCTTT | CASSLAGRSEAFF
TRBD2 | . | TRBJ2-1 | TRBV28 | TGTGCCAGCAGCCCCGGGGGAGCGGGATACTCCTACAATGAGCAGTTCTTC | CASSPGGAGYSYNEQFF
TRBD2 | . | TRBJ2-5 | TRBV28 | TGTGCCAGCAATTCCCCATTGGGGGGGGAGACCCAGTACTTC | CASNSPLGGETQYF
. | . | TRBJ2-6 | TRBV11-3 | TGTGCCAGCAGCTCAGAGGGGCAAGGGGCCAACGTCCTGACTTTC | CASSSEGQGANVLTF
. | . | TRBJ1-3 | TRBV4-1 | TGCGCCAGCAGCCAAGGAAAGCAAGGAACCTCTGGAAACACCATATATTTT | CASSQGKQGTSGNTIYF
. | . | TRBJ1-1 | TRBV5-1 | TGCGCCAGCAGCTATAGGACGAACACTGAAGCTTTCTTT | CASSYRTNTEAFF
. | . | TRBJ2-5 | TRBV4-1 | TGCGCCAGCAGCCAAGATGGGGGGAGTAAGACCCAGTACTTC | CASSQDGGSKTQYF
. | . | TRBJ2-3 | TRBV5-1 | TGCGCCAGCAGCTTGGCGGGAGTAGGAACAGATACGCAGTATTTT | CASSLAGVGTDTQYF
. | . | TRBJ2-7 | TRBV15 | TGTGCCACCAGCAGAGATTGGATATACGAGCAGTACTTC | CATSRDWIYEQYF
. | many | TRBJ1-5 | TRBV15 | TGTGCCACCAGCACGGACGGGAATCAGCCCCAGCATTTT | CATSTDGNQPQHF
. | once | TRBJ2-1 | TRBV7-9 | TGTGCCAGCAGCCACGAGGGGGGGCACTCCTACAATGAGCAGTTCTTC | CASSHEGGHSYNEQFF
. | . | TRBJ1-2 | TRBV7-3 | TGTGCCAGCAGCTCCCGTGGACACGCTGACCTCTATGGCTACACCTTC | CASSSRGHADLYGYTF
. | . | TRBJ2-5 | TRBV7-9 | TGTGCCAGCAGCGAAGACAGTTTTCAAGAGACCCAGTACTTC | CASSEDSFQETQYF
TRBD1 | . | TRBJ2-7 | TRBV6-5 | TGTGCCAGCAGTCGGTGGGGGACAGGGGTTTACGAGCAGTACTTC | CASSRWGTGVYEQYF
. | . | TRBJ2-7 | TRBV5-1 | TGCGCCAGCAGCCCCTTACAGCTCTCCTACGAGCAGTACTTC | CASSPLQLSYEQYF
. | . | TRBJ2-2 | TRBV11-3 | TGTGCCAGCAGCTTTCGCTCGCAAAACACCGGGGAGCTGTTTTTT | CASSFRSQNTGELFF
. | . | TRBJ1-5 | TRBV19 | TGTGCCAGTACCCCCTGGAGGGCCTATAGCAATCAGCCCCAGCATTTT | CASTPWRAYSNQPQHF
TRBD1 | once | TRBJ2-7 | TRBV28 | TGTGCCAGCAGTTTGCAGGGGGCCTTCTACGAGCAGTACTTC | CASSLQGAFYEQYF
. | . | TRBJ2-2 | TRBV6-5 | TGTGCCAGCAGTTACAAGCGCCGGGGAGGCACCGGGGAGCTGTTTTTT | CASSYKRRGGTGELFF
TRBD1 | . | TRBJ2-3 | TRBV28 | TGTGCCAGCAGTTTGGGACAGGGGGCTTCACTAGCGGGACCGAGTACGCAGTATTTT | CASSLGQGASLAGPSTQYF
TRBD2 | . | TRBJ2-7 | TRBV28 | TGTGCCAGCAGTTTCTTAGGCCTAGCGGGAGCCGAGCAGTACTTC | CASSFLGLAGAEQYF
. | few | TRBJ2-2 | TRBV27 | TGTGCCAGCAGTTTATTCCGGGGAGCGAAAACCGGGGAGCTGTTTTTT | CASSLFRGAKTGELFF
. | . | TRBJ2-2 | TRBV7-8 | TGTGCCAGCATCGCCGGACACCCCCGGCGAGCCGGGGAGCTGTTTTTT | CASIAGHPRRAGELFF
. | few | TRBJ1-2 | TRBV9 | TGTGCCAGCAGCCGACCAGGACAGAACTATGGCTACACCTTC | CASSRPGQNYGYTF
TRBD1 | once | TRBJ2-5 | TRBV9 | TGTGCCAGCAACGGCAGGGGGCTTAATCGGGAGACCCAGTACTTC | CASNGRGLNRETQYF
TRBD2 | . | TRBJ2-2 | TRBV7-9 | TGTGCCAGCAGCCCGGGGACTAGACGGAACACCGGGGAGCTGTTTTTT | CASSPGTRRNTGELFF
. | . | TRBJ1-4 | TRBV30 | TGTGCCTGGAGTGATTTAAAGGACGAGGTGGAAAAACTGTTTTTT | CAWSDLKDEVEKLFF
. | few | TRBJ2-1 | TRBV9 | TGTGCCAGCAGCGGTGGGCTGGGCGGACCAGACAATGAGCAGTTCTTC | CASSGGLGGPDNEQFF
TRBD1 | . | TRBJ2-5 | TRBV28 | TGTGCCAGCAGCCTGGACAGGAGGAAGACCCAGTACTTC | CASSLDRRKTQYF